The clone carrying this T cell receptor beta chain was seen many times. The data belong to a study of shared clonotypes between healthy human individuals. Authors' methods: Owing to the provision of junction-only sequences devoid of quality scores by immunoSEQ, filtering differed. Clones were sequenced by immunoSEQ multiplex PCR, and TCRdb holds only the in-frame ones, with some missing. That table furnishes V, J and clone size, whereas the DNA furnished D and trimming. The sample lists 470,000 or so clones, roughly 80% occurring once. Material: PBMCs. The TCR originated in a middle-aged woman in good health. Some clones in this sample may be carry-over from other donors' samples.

The DNA of the CDR3 is TGTGCCAGTAGTAAGGGTAGCGGCAACACCGGGGAGCTGTTTTTT. This translates into CASSKGSGNTGELFF. V and J are TRBV19 and TRBJ2-2; a possible D gene is TRBD2 (6 bases). CDR3 length equals 15 residues. Germline values: CDR1 LNHDA, CDR2 SQIVND (reference sequence). The germline V and J ends were trimmed by 4 bases and 2 bases, with 11 bases remaining between them. Variable domain in full (rest from reference TRBV19 and TRBJ2-2): DGGITQSPKYLFRKEGQNVTLSCEQNLNHDAMYWYRQDPGQGLRLIYYSQIVNDFQKGDIAEGYSVSREKKESFPLTVTSAQKNPTAFYLCASSKGSGNTGELFFGEGSRLTVL.